The T cell receptor (beta chain) under discussion was sequenced for a study of early stage breast cancer tumors. TCRdb's copy holds only in-frame clones and misses some; the assay was immunoSEQ multiplex PCR. Here the sample spans around 60,000 clones, roughly 80% being singletons. The study, taken as a whole, reports: Compared with adjacent normal breast tissue, tumors showed about 2.5-fold greater T cell density and higher clonality. Bulk DNA sequencing of unsorted cells missed chain pairing and markers.

Details on this clone: Its antigen is not identified.

After removal of 4 bases from V and 5 bases from J, the junction contained 3 bases not matched to a gene. This CDR3 has 15 residues. The germline gives CDR1 MNHNS, CDR2 SASEGT. The chain is built from TRBV6-1 and TRBJ2-5; TRBD2 agrees at 14 bases. The sequenced sample was blood. The source is a person in their thirties with breast cancer. CDR3 in amino acids: CASSVGTSGSETQYF. The CDR3 DNA follows: TGTGCCAGCAGTGTGGGGACTAGCGGGAGTGAGACCCAGTACTTC.